This is a list of T cell receptor beta chains from one sample in a study of cytomegalovirus exposure and HLA in healthy donors. Clones were read by immunoSEQ multiplex PCR, and TCRdb kept only the in-frame ones, dropping some. The sample includes around 100,000 clones, under 85% of them seen just once. Sequenced input: PBMCs. These receptors were taken from a man aged 25 to 40 in good health and CMV-seropositive. CDR3s include the opening cysteine and the closing phenylalanine or tryptophan. The D gene is left open where the match is weak. Where a row states a size, it is once, few, many or the class of an expanded clone; other rows omit it.

cdr3_aa cdr3_nt j_call d_call v_call clone_size
CASRRDRLSGANVLTF TGTGCCAGCAGAAGGGACAGACTCTCTGGGGCCAACGTCCTGACTTTC TRBJ2-6 TRBD1 TRBV5-4 few
CASSGVVPNYGYTF TGTGCCAGCAGTGGAGTGGTTCCTAACTATGGCTACACCTTC TRBJ1-2 . TRBV2 once
CASSLVEIGNTIYF TGTGCCAGCAGCTTAGTAGAGATTGGAAACACCATATATTTT TRBJ1-3 . TRBV7-9 .
CATSRAGARDNEQFF TGTGCCACCAGCAGGGCAGGGGCGCGGGACAATGAGCAGTTCTTC TRBJ2-1 . TRBV15 few
CASSLYRTREETQYF TGTGCCAGCAGCCTATATCGGACTAGAGAAGAGACCCAGTACTTC TRBJ2-5 TRBD2 TRBV7-9 once
CASSQSGGATQYF TGTGCCAGCAGCCAGAGCGGGGGGGCCACGCAGTATTTT TRBJ2-3 TRBD2 TRBV14 .
CASSGPGGHRSQHF TGTGCCAGCAGCGGGCCAGGGGGGCATAGGTCCCAGCATTTT TRBJ1-5 TRBD1 TRBV2 .
CASTPGYGTDTQYF TGCGCCAGCACTCCAGGGTATGGTACAGATACGCAGTATTTT TRBJ2-3 . TRBV4-3 .
CASSGTANEKLFF TGTGCCAGCTCCGGGACAGCTAATGAAAAACTGTTTTTT TRBJ1-4 TRBD1 TRBV6-1 .
CASSSPGYNSPLHF TGTGCCAGCAGTTCTCCGGGGTATAATTCACCCCTCCACTTT TRBJ1-6 . TRBV6-5 .
CASRAGGGPNYGYTF TGTGCCAGCAGGGCTGGGGGGGGTCCTAACTATGGCTACACCTTC TRBJ1-2 . TRBV6-5 .
CASGSSGGANYNEQFF TGTGCTAGTGGGTCTAGCGGGGGGGCCAATTACAATGAGCAGTTCTTC TRBJ2-1 TRBD2 TRBV12-5 .
CASSLGQGGYGYTF TGCGCCAGCAGCTTGGGGCAGGGGGGCTATGGCTACACCTTC TRBJ1-2 TRBD1 TRBV5-1 few
CASSLASGVDYEQYF TGTGCCAGCAGTTTGGCTAGCGGGGTGGACTACGAGCAGTACTTC TRBJ2-7 TRBD2 TRBV5-5 .
CATSRGKDSGIYEQYF TGTGCCACCAGCAGAGGGAAGGACAGCGGCATCTACGAGCAGTACTTC TRBJ2-7 . TRBV15 .
CASSLQGVFTGELFF TGCGCCAGCAGCTTGCAGGGGGTGTTCACCGGGGAGCTGTTTTTT TRBJ2-2 TRBD1 TRBV5-1 once
CASSPDHRDGGYTF TGTGCCAGCAGCCCAGACCACAGGGATGGTGGCTACACCTTC TRBJ1-2 . TRBV9 once
CASSPGGYNEQFF TGTGCCAGCAGCCCAGGGGGCTACAATGAGCAGTTCTTC TRBJ2-1 TRBD1 TRBV5-4 .
CASSRRTGGAGNSPLHF TGTGCCAGTAGTAGACGGACAGGGGGCGCGGGGAATTCACCCCTCCACTTT TRBJ1-6 TRBD1 TRBV19 once
CASGQPSNQPQHF TGTGCCAGTGGACAACCCAGCAATCAGCCCCAGCATTTT TRBJ1-5 . TRBV7-9 .
CASSRSGTGEASYTF TGTGCCAGTAGTCGCAGCGGGACAGGGGAGGCCAGCTACACCTTC TRBJ1-2 TRBD1 TRBV19 .
CASSPASVYGYTF TGTGCCAGCAGCCCCGCGTCCGTCTATGGCTACACCTTC TRBJ1-2 . TRBV7-9 .
CASGASGANVLTF TGTGCCAGCGGTGCCTCTGGGGCCAACGTCCTGACTTTC TRBJ2-6 . TRBV19 .
CASSLVVRAGETQYF TGTGCCAGCAGCTTAGTGGTCCGGGCGGGGGAGACCCAGTACTTC TRBJ2-5 . TRBV7-2 .
CATTRDTSPGQYF TGTGCCACCACCCGGGACACATCACCCGGGCAGTACTTC TRBJ2-7 . TRBV28 .
CASSPGLTYEQYF TGCGCCAGCAGCCCGGGACTAACTTACGAGCAGTACTTC TRBJ2-7 TRBD2 TRBV4-3 .
CASGLFSRGVLQPQHF TGTGCTAGTGGTTTGTTTTCCAGGGGAGTACTTCAGCCCCAGCATTTT TRBJ1-5 . TRBV12-5 .
CASSLPGTGHEKLFF TGTGCCAGCAGCCTCCCTGGGACAGGGCACGAAAAACTGTTTTTT TRBJ1-4 TRBD1 TRBV5-4 .
CASSPRRGRGGYTF TGTGCCAGCAGCCCAAGACGGGGCAGGGGGGGCTACACCTTC TRBJ1-2 TRBD1 TRBV13 once
CASSGLGTTGHYTGELFF TGTGCCAGCAGCGGGCTCGGGACAACCGGGCACTACACCGGGGAGCTGTTTTTT TRBJ2-2 . TRBV9 .
CASRRRTGKENNQPQHF TGTGCCAGCAGACGACGGACCGGGAAGGAGAACAATCAGCCCCAGCATTTT TRBJ1-5 . TRBV2 once
CAWGKTGREFEAFF TGTGCCTGGGGCAAGACAGGGCGGGAATTCGAAGCTTTCTTT TRBJ1-1 TRBD1 TRBV30 few
CASSLGVRSTEAFF TGCGCCAGCAGCTTGGGGGTTAGGAGCACTGAAGCTTTCTTT TRBJ1-1 . TRBV5-1 .
CSSNPRGGRTGELFF TGTTCCAGCAACCCCCGCGGGGGGCGGACCGGGGAGCTGTTTTTT TRBJ2-2 TRBD2 TRBV7-9 .
CASSLWGRGLTQPQHF TGTGCCAGCAGTTTATGGGGCAGGGGGCTGACTCAGCCCCAGCATTTT TRBJ1-5 TRBD1 TRBV28 .
CASSLDEGALGGYTF TGTGCCAGCAGCTTGGACGAAGGGGCCCTAGGAGGCTACACCTTC TRBJ1-2 . TRBV5-8 .
CASSLVGLAGGYNEQFF TGTGCCAGCAGCTTAGTGGGACTAGCGGGGGGTTACAATGAGCAGTTCTTC TRBJ2-1 TRBD2 TRBV7-2 .
CASSWGRGEPQHF TGTGCCAGCAGTTGGGGCAGGGGAGAGCCCCAGCATTTT TRBJ1-5 . TRBV27 .
CASSLAGGWMETQYF TGTGCCAGCAGCTTGGCGGGGGGCTGGATGGAGACCCAGTACTTC TRBJ2-5 . TRBV5-5 .
CASSNTGRNTEAFF TGTGCCAGCAGCAATACAGGGAGGAACACTGAAGCTTTCTTT TRBJ1-1 . TRBV5-4 .
CASTPDGGFSGNTIYF TGTGCCAGCACCCCCGACGGGGGATTCTCTGGAAACACCATATATTTT TRBJ1-3 . TRBV6-6 .
CASSEAALLRTGATYEQYF TGTGCCAGCAGCGAAGCGGCCCTACTTCGGACAGGGGCGACCTACGAGCAGTACTTC TRBJ2-7 TRBD1 TRBV7-3 .
CASSMIDRSDRPF TGTGCCAGTAGTATGATAGACAGATCGGATCGCCCCTTC TRBJ1-2 . TRBV19 .
CASSFSHGSYEQYF TGTGCCAGCAGCTTTTCGCACGGGTCCTACGAGCAGTACTTC TRBJ2-7 . TRBV7-3 .
CASSSGTTTNEKLFF TGTGCCAGCAGCTCCGGGACAACAACTAATGAAAAACTGTTTTTT TRBJ1-4 . TRBV5-4 .
CASTNRDSGYEQYF TGTGCCAGCACCAACCGGGACAGTGGCTACGAGCAGTACTTC TRBJ2-7 TRBD1 TRBV5-5 .
CASSRERGRGQYF TGTGCCAGCAGCCGGGAGCGGGGTCGGGGGCAGTACTTC TRBJ2-7 TRBD2 TRBV7-9 .
CASSYEGVSPLHF TGTGCCAGCAGTTATGAGGGGGTGTCACCCCTCCACTTT TRBJ1-6 . TRBV6-6 .